This T cell receptor (beta chain) comes out of a study of response to subunit inactivated influenza vaccine. Broader study findings: Each seasonal influenza vaccination, the authors suggested, recruits few new T cells.

In TCRdb, the RT-PCR reads were re-called with MiXCR into one record per CDR3 protein. The sample holds hundreds of thousands of distinct CDR3 sequences, about 11% seen once. Turning to this clonotype: The target antigen is unknown.

The CDR3 has 15 residues. V lost 2 bases to trimming and J lost 6 bases; unmatched junction nucleotides: 4. The germline V gene has CDR1 ENHRY and CDR2 SYGVKD. This chain connects TRBV10-3 to TRBJ2-2; 9 positions agree with TRBD2. This TCR was recovered from a man between 50 and 59 years old who received an inactivated influenza vaccine. Sequences were derived from PBMCs from blood, sampled on the day of vaccination. The CDR3 coding sequence is TGTGCCATCAGTGAGAGTCTAGCGGGACCCGGGGAGCTGTTTTTT. Its protein product is CAISESLAGPGELFF.